This entry concerns a single T cell receptor beta chain. Its antigen specificity is not known. No qualities accompany the bases; no much larger clone lies one base away. These data belong to a study of T cell repertoires in cytomegalovirus infection (dated by TCRdb to between 2018 and 2021). In the study overall: Alongside well-studied HLA-B-restricted epitopes, the peptide stimulations were aimed at recently identified HLA-C-restricted CMV epitopes, whose presentation resists viral immunomodulation. Donor HLA type was relevant to the analysis, as public TCR beta signatures indicated carriage of CMV infection together with the matching HLA type. Paper-wide results and their limitations: Carriers of CMV infection plus the relevant HLA type were discriminated by the cumulative frequency of public TCR beta family members in the study cohort and in an independent 352-donor cohort. The ex vivo response was dominated by HLA-C-restricted CMV-specific TCR beta clonotypes, which also provided the single most frequent clonotype in two of eight donors.

Sample treatment or condition, as interpreted from the label and publication: in vitro stimulation with specific CMV peptide epitopes to enrich CMV-specific T cells. Trimming costs V 1 base and J 7 bases, and their ends lie 8 bases apart. Taken from cysteine to phenylalanine, the CDR3 has 13 residues. CDR3 DNA is the only sequence kept; it has 39 bases, read in frame from the first base. Looking up the germline V gene yields CDR1 LGHNT and CDR2 FRNRAP. The sequencing machine was an Illumina HiSeq 1500. TCRdb reprocessing: public reads trimmed at Q25 with fastp, clones called with MiXCR, in-frame beta chains kept. Rows merge per CDR3 protein into single entries with the most common DNA and genes. The sample profile shows 640,000 or so distinct CDR3 sequences; 30% to 35% of them were found once. Roughly 18% of the sample comes from the top ten.

This receptor was identified in a human donor in good health (CMV status not recorded). Some clones in this sample may be carry-over from other donors' samples. Recombination connected TRBV12-5 to TRBJ1-5; too little of a D gene remains to name it. The starting material was cultured PBMCs, obtained from culture after CMV antigen stimulation. The nucleotides are TGTGCTAGTGGTTTGGCCCCCCGGCAGCCCCAGCATTTT. Protein translation: CASGLAPRQPQHF.